This TCR beta chain emerged from a study of T cell clonotyping in hematopoietic cell transplantation. The overall study: Recipient samples before transplant were obtained post-cytoreduction. Study results and caveats: Cells were unsorted, so CD4 and CD8 contributions were not separated. Recipient TCR diversity dropped after transplant; expanded clonotypes rose from day 30 to 180.

Notes on this clone: Its antigen is undetermined.

Assay used: immunoSEQ multiplex PCR; TCRdb lists only in-frame clones, some missing. The sample includes 45,000 or so clones, about four fifths of them seen just once. There are 15 residues in the CDR3. Germline V gene lookup returns CDR1 SEHNR and CDR2 FQNEAQ (reference sequence). The ends were cut back, 5 bases at V and 7 bases at J, with 18 bases in the middle. As for time point: recipient sample about 28 days before transplant, after cytoreduction. This sequence joins TRBV7-9 and TRBJ1-5; perhaps TRBD1 as D (6 bases). The receptor's source is a man in his 60s with myelodysplastic syndrome. Some clones in this sample may be carry-over from other donors' samples. The sample consisted of peripheral blood mononuclear cells, taken before stem cell transplant. The DNA for the CDR3 is TGTGCCAGCAGCCGCGGGGGGGCCCGCGGGCAGCCCCAGCATTTT. Its translation: CASSRGGARGQPQHF. Full variable domain (outside the CDR3, taken from reference TRBV7-9 and TRBJ1-5): DTGVSQNPRHKITKRGQNVTFRCDPISEHNRLYWYRQTLGQGPEFLTYFQNEAQLEKSRLLSDRFSAERPKGSFSTLEIQRTEQGDSAMYLCASSRGGARGQPQHFGDGTRLSIL.